The 24 T cell receptor beta chains below all came from one sample that was sequenced in a study of cytomegalovirus exposure and HLA in healthy donors. The PCR had 60 Vbeta and 13 Jbeta primers. TCRdb keeps only in-frame clones here, not all; method: immunoSEQ multiplex PCR. The sample lists around 180,000 clones, under 80% occurring once. Sequencing was performed on PBMCs. All receptors come from a woman between 45 and 60 years old in good health and CMV-seropositive.

This chain uses TRBV5-6 with TRBJ1-1; D remains ambiguous. This CDR3 contains 12 residues. V gave up 1 base and J gave up 7 bases, with 8 bases separating them. Germline V gene lookup returns CDR1 SGHDT and CDR2 YYEEEE. CDR3 loop: CASSLWRNEAFF. The CDR3 nucleotides read TGTGCCAGCAGCTTGTGGAGGAATGAAGCTTTCTTT.

The chain combines TRBV9 with TRBJ1-1; TRBD1 might be the D (5 bases). CDR3 length equals 13 residues. V lost 2 bases and J lost 6, with 11 bases in between. Germline CDR1 SGDLS, CDR2 YYNGEE. The CDR3 region has the DNA TGTGCCAGCAGCGTGGGGACTTCCGCTGAAGCTTTCTTT. This gives the protein CASSVGTSAEAFF.

The chain links TRBV6-1 to TRBJ1-5; D remains unclear. The CDR3 runs 12 residues. Germline lookup yields CDR1 MNHNS and CDR2 SASEGT. Trimming took 7 bases from V and 7 from J, leaving 11 bases between them. As DNA, the CDR3 is TGTGCCAGCACTCTAACGGGACAGCCCCAGCATTTT. It codes for CASTLTGQPQHF.

Points on this clone: The junction shows a germline mismatch at one end, possibly a read error. V gene TRBV7-9 combines with J gene TRBJ2-1; TRBD2 matches 12 bases. Germline CDR1 and CDR2: SEHNR and FQNEAQ (reference sequence). This CDR3 has 17 amino acids. The chain's CDR3 is CSSSLNGLAGGGDEQFF. The CDR3 DNA reads as TGTTCCAGCAGCTTGAACGGGCTAGCGGGGGGGGGCGATGAGCAGTTCTTC.

This clone was counted a single time. The chain links TRBV2 to TRBJ1-1, with 8 bases matching TRBD1. This CDR3 has 15 amino acids. In germline, CDR1 is SNHLY, CDR2 FYNNEI. V was clipped by 4 bases and J by 7 bases; unmatched bases: 11. The CDR3, as DNA: TGTGCCAGCAGTGGAAAGACAGGGGAGCTGAGTGAAGCTTTCTTT. Its protein is CASSGKTGELSEAFF.

Notes on this clone: Different DNA sequences within this sample yield the same CDR3. This rearrangement joins TRBV9 to TRBJ1-2; TRBD1 aligns across 8 bases. Germline lookup yields CDR1 SGDLS and CDR2 YYNGEE. There are 14 residues in the CDR3. The V gene end was trimmed by 2 bases and the J gene end by 2 bases; junction bases not matched to a gene: 2. The CDR3 is CASSVGDRNYGYTF. As DNA, the CDR3 is TGTGCCAGCAGCGTGGGGGACAGGAACTATGGCTACACCTTC.

This chain joins TRBV14 and TRBJ2-3, with TRBD1 as a possible D gene (6 bases). Germline V gene data show CDR1 as SGHDN and CDR2 as FVKESK. This CDR3 has 14 residues. V gave up 5 bases and J gave up 6 bases, with 15 bases separating them. The CDR3 DNA sequence: TGTGCCAGCAGCTTCCGACAGGAGAGGGATACGCAGTATTTT. This codes for CASSFRQERDTQYF.

The genes are TRBV6-1 and TRBJ2-7, with 7 bases matching TRBD1. There are 12 residues in the CDR3. Germline V CDR1 and CDR2: MNHNS, SASEGT. V dropped 3 bases and J dropped 4; count of bases not matched to a gene: 0. The CDR3: CASSETGYEQYF. The CDR3 DNA follows: TGTGCCAGCAGTGAGACAGGGTACGAGCAGTACTTC.

The chain employs TRBV13 and TRBJ1-5; 9 bases are a match to TRBD1. Germline CDR1 reads PRHDT; CDR2 reads FYEKMQ (reference sequence). The CDR3 is 17 residues long. Germline trimming cut 5 bases from V and 3 bases from J; bases unmatched to any gene: 11. The CDR3 DNA sequence: TGTGCCAGCAGCAAATGGACAGGGGTTAACGTCAATCAGCCCCAGCATTTT. Translating it yields CASSKWTGVNVNQPQHF.

This clone was picked up a small number of times. The chain has TRBV2 and TRBJ1-5; tentative D call: TRBD1 (6 bases). The V gene lost 5 bases and the J gene lost 3 bases, with 17 bases spanning the gap. The CDR3 contains 16 residues. Germline V gives CDR1 SNHLY, CDR2 FYNNEI. CDR3 amino acids: CASSRLMDRYNQPQHF. CDR3 DNA: TGTGCCAGCAGTCGCTTGATGGACAGATACAATCAGCCCCAGCATTTT. Looking up the rest from reference TRBV2 and TRBJ1-5 gives the full variable domain: EPEVTQTPSHQVTQMGQEVILRCVPISNHLYFYWYRQILGQKVEFLVSFYNNEISEKSEIFDDQFSVERPDGSNFTLKIRSTKLEDSAMYFCASSRLMDRYNQPQHFGDGTRLSIL.

The V gene is TRBV6-6, the J gene TRBJ1-3; perhaps TRBD1 as D (5 bases). The CDR3 contains 14 residues. V lost 1 base, J lost 11 bases, and 15 bases lay in between. Germline values: CDR1 MNHNY, CDR2 SVGAGI (reference sequence). The DNA for the CDR3 is TGTGCCAGCAGTTACTTGGACGGGGGGTACGCCATATATTTT. Its protein product is CASSYLDGGYAIYF.

The chain is built from TRBV27 and TRBJ1-2; tentative D call: TRBD1 (6 bases). CDR1 is MNHEY, CDR2 SMNVEV, per germline (reference sequence). The CDR3 runs 13 residues. The ends were cut back, 2 bases at V and 3 bases at J, with 7 bases in the middle. Here the CDR3 DNA reads TGTGCCAGCAGTTTAGGACAGTACTATGGCTACACCTTC. This translates into CASSLGQYYGYTF.

DNA of the CDR3: TGTGCCAGCAGCGCCCAGGGACAGGGGGTAGCTTCACCCCTCCACTTT. This gives the protein CASSAQGQGVASPLHF. This chain links TRBV9 with TRBJ1-6; 11 bases are shared with TRBD1. The V gene end was trimmed by 3 bases and the J gene end by 9 bases; junction bases not matched to a gene: 8. The length of the CDR3 is 16 residues. Germline V CDR1 and CDR2: SGDLS, YYNGEE.

This chain uses TRBV4-2 with TRBJ2-3, with D perhaps matching TRBD2 (6 bases). Germline loops: CDR1 LGHNA, CDR2 YNFKEQ. V was cut by 4 bases and J by 4 bases, with 9 bases left in between. The CDR3 sequence is 13 residues long. CDR3 sequence: CASSPREADTQYF. The CDR3 DNA reads as TGTGCCAGCAGCCCGAGGGAGGCAGATACGCAGTATTTT.

The V call is TRBV5-1, the J call TRBJ2-1, with 8 bases fitting TRBD2. J gave up 5 bases and V 0 bases, and 4 bases lay outside the gene matches. The CDR3 extends over 15 amino acids. From germline, CDR1 is SGHRS and CDR2 YFSETQ. The CDR3 nucleotides read TGCGCCAGCAGCTTGGGACTAGCGCTACACAATGAGCAGTTCTTC. This gives the protein CASSLGLALHNEQFF.

The V and J genes are TRBV6-5 and TRBJ2-5; tentative D call: TRBD2 (6 bases). Near its end, the DNA agrees better with TRBJ2-7, so the J call may be wrong. This CDR3 region has 14 residues. From germline, CDR1 is MNHEY and CDR2 SVGAGI. CDR3 sequence: CASRRDGSSYEQYF. The DNA for the CDR3 is TGTGCCAGCAGACGCGACGGGAGCTCCTACGAGCAGTACTTC.

The chain is built from TRBV5-1 and TRBJ1-4; D possibly corresponds to TRBD1 (5 bases). The CDR3 covers 14 residues. Germline lookup yields CDR1 SGHRS and CDR2 YFSETQ. The ends were cut back, 3 bases at V and 5 bases at J, with 11 bases in the middle. In nucleotides, the CDR3 is TGCGCCAGCAGCTCGGGACGGGGGAATGAAAAACTGTTTTTT. Translating gives CASSSGRGNEKLFF.

The chain is built from TRBV9 and TRBJ2-2; D uncertain. This CDR3 is built from 14 residues. CDR1 is SGDLS, CDR2 YYNGEE, per germline. The ends were cut back, 2 bases at V and 2 bases at J, with 7 bases in the middle. This CDR3 is CASSVRSNTGELFF. DNA of the CDR3: TGTGCCAGCAGCGTTCGGTCTAACACCGGGGAGCTGTTTTTT.

The V gene is TRBV9, the J gene TRBJ2-1; D is perhaps TRBD2 (5 bases). Trimming took 3 bases from V and 7 from J, leaving 14 bases between them. Germline values: CDR1 SGDLS, CDR2 YYNGEE. This CDR3 region has 14 residues. CDR3 sequence (DNA): TGTGCCAGCAGCGCGAGCGGCACTTGGAATGAGCAGTTCTTC. Its translation: CASSASGTWNEQFF.

J is TRBJ2-2 and V is TRBV5-1; 12 bases are a match to TRBD2. V lost 4 bases, J lost 5 bases, and 3 bases stayed unmatched. Germline V gives CDR1 SGHRS, CDR2 YFSETQ. The CDR3 is 15 amino acids. The CDR3, as DNA: TGCGCCAGCAGCCGTACTAGCGGGGGGACCGGGGAGCTGTTTTTT. Translation gives CASSRTSGGTGELFF.

The chain joins TRBV30 to TRBJ2-2; 7 bases fit TRBD1. CDR3 length: 15 residues. V shed 4 bases, J shed 6 bases, and the junction held 11 bases outside the gene matches. Germline V gene lookup returns CDR1 GTSNPN and CDR2 SVGIG (reference sequence). The CDR3 protein is CAWIGGTGAPGELFF. CDR3 bases: TGTGCCTGGATCGGTGGTACAGGGGCGCCCGGGGAGCTGTTTTTT.

This clone was seen once. The CDR3 here is CASSVSQGTYEQYF. The DNA of the CDR3 is TGCGCCAGCAGCGTATCACAGGGAACCTACGAGCAGTACTTC. The chain couples TRBV5-1 to TRBJ2-5; D is perhaps TRBD1 (6 bases). TRBJ2-7 matches the DNA end more closely, so the J call is doubtful. The CDR3 runs to 14 residues. Germline CDR1 is SGHRS and CDR2 is YFSETQ.

The chain uses TRBV2 and TRBJ2-7; D remains unclear. CDR1 is SNHLY, CDR2 FYNNEI, per germline. This CDR3 is 14 amino acids long. V lost 4 bases and J lost 0, with 10 bases in between. CDR3 protein: CASSGQASSYEQYF. The CDR3 DNA reads TGTGCCAGCAGTGGGCAGGCGAGCTCCTACGAGCAGTACTTC.

This chain uses TRBV27 with TRBJ2-3, with no clear D. The germline V and J ends were trimmed by 4 bases and 1 base, with 9 bases remaining between them. CDR1 and CDR2 (germline): MNHEY, SMNVEV (reference sequence). The CDR3 consists of 14 residues. This CDR3 reads CASSSSRRTDTQYF. CDR3 coding DNA: TGTGCCAGCAGTTCGTCCCGTCGCACAGATACGCAGTATTTT.